One TCR beta chain is described in this entry. The CDR3 runs 16 residues. Germline V gives CDR1 SGHKS, CDR2 YYEKEE (reference sequence). V lost 1 base to trimming and J lost 0 bases, with 11 bases between them. The data belong to a study of blood T cell repertoires in COVID-19. The wider study: Some COVID-19 samples were acute and others convalescent; all came from the United States, Italy and Spain. Sample material is recorded as cDNA or gDNA derived from T cells, B-cell-depleted T cells, or PBMCs.

Per the original data handling: Scientists estimated how many nucleated cells there were by amplifying reference gene primers. Sequencing used immunoSEQ multiplex PCR; TCRdb keeps in-frame clones, though not all of them. V, J and clone size are taken as reported in that table, and D and trimming were inferred from the DNA itself. This sample yields 310,000 or so clones, of which about 89% are seen a single time; about 2.2% belongs to the top ten. Patients in Seattle were enrolled during active infection, then followed longitudinally. This sequence joins TRBV5-5 and TRBJ1-3; D unresolved. The source of this sequence is a woman aged 25 to 39 with COVID-19, enrolled during active disease. Sequencing input: peripheral blood. The CDR3 DNA sequence: TGTGCCAGCAGCTTGAGTCCGCGGGACTCTGGAAACACCATATATTTT. Protein sequence: CASSLSPRDSGNTIYF.